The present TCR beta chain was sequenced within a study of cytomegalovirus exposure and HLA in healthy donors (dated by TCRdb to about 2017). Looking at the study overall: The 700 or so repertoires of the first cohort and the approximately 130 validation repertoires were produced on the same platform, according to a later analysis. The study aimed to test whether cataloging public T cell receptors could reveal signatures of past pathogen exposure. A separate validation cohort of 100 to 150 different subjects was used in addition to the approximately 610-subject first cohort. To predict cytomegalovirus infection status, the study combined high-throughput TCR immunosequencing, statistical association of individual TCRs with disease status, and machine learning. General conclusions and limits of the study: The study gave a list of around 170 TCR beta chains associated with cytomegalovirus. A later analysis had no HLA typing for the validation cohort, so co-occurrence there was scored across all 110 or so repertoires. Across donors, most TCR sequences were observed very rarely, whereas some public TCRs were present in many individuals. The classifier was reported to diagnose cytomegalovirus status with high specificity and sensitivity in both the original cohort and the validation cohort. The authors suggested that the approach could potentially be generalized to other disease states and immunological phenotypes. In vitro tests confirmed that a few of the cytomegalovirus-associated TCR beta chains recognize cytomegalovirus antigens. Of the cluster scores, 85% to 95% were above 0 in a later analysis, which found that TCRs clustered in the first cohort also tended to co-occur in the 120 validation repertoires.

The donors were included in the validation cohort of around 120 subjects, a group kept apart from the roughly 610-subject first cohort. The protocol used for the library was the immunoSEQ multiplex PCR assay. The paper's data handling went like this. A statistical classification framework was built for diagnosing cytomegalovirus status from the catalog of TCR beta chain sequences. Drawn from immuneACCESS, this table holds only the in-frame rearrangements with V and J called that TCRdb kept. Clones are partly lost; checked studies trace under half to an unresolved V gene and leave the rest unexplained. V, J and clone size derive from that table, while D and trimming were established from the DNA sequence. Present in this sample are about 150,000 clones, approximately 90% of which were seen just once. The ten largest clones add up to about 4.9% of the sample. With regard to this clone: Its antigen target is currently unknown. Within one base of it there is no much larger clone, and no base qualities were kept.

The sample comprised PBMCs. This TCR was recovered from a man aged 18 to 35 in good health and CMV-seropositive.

This receptor carries the CDR3 CASLPSRDRGYEQYF. The DNA reads as follows: TGTGCCAGCCTTCCGAGCCGGGACAGGGGCTACGAGCAGTACTTC. The chain is made from TRBV27 and TRBJ2-7; 10 middle bases align to TRBD1. V and J are trimmed by 8 bases and 3 bases, and the gene matches miss 10 bases of the junction. Sequences MNHEY (CDR1) and SMNVEV (CDR2) are obtained from the germline V gene (reference sequence). The CDR3 has 15 amino acids, counting the end cysteine and phenylalanine. The retained sequence is limited to the CDR3, 45 bases, with the frame set at the first base.